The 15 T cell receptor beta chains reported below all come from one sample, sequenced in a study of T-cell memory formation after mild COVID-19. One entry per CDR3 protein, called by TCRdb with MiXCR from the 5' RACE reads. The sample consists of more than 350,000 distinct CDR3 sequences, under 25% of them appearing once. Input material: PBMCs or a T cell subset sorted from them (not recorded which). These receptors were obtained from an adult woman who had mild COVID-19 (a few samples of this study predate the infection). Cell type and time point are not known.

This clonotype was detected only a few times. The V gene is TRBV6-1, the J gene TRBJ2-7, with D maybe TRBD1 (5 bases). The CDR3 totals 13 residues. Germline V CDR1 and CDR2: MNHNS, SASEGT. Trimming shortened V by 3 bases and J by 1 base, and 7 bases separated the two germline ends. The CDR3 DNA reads TGTGCCAGCAGTGACCAGGGATCCTACGAGCAGTACTTC. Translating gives CASSDQGSYEQYF.

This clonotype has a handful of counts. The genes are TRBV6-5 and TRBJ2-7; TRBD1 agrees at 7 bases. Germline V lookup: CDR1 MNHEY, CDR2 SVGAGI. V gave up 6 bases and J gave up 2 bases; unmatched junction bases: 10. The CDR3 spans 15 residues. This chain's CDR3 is CASRRDRALPYEQYF. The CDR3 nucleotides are TGTGCCAGCAGACGCGACAGGGCTCTTCCCTACGAGCAGTACTTC.

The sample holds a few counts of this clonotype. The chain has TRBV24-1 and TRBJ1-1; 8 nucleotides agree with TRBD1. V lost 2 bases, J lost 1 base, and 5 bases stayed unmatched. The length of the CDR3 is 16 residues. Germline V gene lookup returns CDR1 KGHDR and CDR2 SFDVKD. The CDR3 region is CATSDSSGTGNTEAFF. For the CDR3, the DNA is TGTGCCACCAGTGATTCCTCCGGGACAGGGAACACTGAAGCTTTCTTT.

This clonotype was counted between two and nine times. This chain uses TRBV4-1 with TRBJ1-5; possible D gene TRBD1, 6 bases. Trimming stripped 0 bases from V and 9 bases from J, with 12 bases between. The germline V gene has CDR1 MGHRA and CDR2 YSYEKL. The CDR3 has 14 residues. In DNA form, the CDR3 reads TGCGCCAGCAGCCAAGACAGGGGTGCATGGCCCCAGCATTTT. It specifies CASSQDRGAWPQHF.

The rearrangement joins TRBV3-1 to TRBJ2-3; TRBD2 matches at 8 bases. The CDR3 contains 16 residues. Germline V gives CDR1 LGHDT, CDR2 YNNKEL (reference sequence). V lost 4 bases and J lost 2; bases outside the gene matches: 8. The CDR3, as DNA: TGTGCCAGCAGCCGATCTGCGGGGGGCCCCACAGATACGCAGTATTTT. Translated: CASSRSAGGPTDTQYF.

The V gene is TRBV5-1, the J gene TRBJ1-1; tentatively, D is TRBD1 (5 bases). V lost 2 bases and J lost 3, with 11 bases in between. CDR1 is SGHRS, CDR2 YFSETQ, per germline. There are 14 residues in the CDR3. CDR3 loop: CASSFREWDTEAFF. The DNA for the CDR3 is TGCGCCAGCAGCTTCAGGGAATGGGACACTGAAGCTTTCTTT.

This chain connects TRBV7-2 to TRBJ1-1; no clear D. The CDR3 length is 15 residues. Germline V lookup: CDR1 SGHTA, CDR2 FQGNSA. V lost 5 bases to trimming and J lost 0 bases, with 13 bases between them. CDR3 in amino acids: CASSHSSGMNTEAFF. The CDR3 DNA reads TGTGCCAGCAGCCACAGCAGTGGGATGAACACTGAAGCTTTCTTT.

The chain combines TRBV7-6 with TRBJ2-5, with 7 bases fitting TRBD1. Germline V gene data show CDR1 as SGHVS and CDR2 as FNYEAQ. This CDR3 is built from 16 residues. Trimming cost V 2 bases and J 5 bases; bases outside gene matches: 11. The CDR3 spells CASSLIRQGLGETQYF. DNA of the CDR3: TGTGCCAGCAGCTTAATCCGACAGGGATTAGGGGAGACCCAGTACTTC.

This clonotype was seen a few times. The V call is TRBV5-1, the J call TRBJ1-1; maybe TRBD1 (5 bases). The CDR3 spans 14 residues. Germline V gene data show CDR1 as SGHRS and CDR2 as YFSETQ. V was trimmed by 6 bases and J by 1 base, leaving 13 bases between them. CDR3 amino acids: CASTRGDQNTEAFF. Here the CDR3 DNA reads TGCGCCAGCACAAGAGGGGACCAGAACACTGAAGCTTTCTTT.

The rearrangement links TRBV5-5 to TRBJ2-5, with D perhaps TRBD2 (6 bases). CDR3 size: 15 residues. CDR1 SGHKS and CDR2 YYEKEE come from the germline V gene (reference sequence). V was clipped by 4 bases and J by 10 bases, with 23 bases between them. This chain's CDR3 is CASSRTAGSFGDQYF. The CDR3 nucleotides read TGTGCCAGCAGCAGAACCGCGGGGAGTTTCGGGGACCAGTACTTC.

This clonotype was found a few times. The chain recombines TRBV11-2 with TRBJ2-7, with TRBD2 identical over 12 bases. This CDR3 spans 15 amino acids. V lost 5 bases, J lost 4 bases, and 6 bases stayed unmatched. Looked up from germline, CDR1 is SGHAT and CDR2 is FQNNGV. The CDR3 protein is CASSRTSGKLYEQYF. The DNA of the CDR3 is TGTGCCAGCAGCCGGACTAGCGGGAAGTTGTACGAGCAGTACTTC.

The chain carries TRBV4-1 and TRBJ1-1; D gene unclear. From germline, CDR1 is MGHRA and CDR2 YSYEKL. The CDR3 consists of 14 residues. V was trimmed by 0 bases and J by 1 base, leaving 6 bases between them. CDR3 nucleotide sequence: TGCGCCAGCAGCCAAGAATTTGCGAACACTGAAGCTTTCTTT. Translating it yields CASSQEFANTEAFF.

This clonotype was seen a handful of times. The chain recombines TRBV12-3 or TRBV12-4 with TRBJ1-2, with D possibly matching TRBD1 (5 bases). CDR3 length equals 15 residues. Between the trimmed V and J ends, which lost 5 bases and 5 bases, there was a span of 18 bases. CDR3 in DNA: TGTGCCAGCAGTGAAATATTGCAGGGAACATATGGCTACACCTTC. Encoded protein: CASSEILQGTYGYTF.

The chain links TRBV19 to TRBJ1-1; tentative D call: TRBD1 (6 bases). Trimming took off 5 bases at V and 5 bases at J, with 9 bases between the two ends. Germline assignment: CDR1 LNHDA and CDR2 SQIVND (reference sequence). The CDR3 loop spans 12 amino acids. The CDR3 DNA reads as TGTGCCAGTAGTCACAGGGTTACTGAAGCTTTCTTT. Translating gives CASSHRVTEAFF.

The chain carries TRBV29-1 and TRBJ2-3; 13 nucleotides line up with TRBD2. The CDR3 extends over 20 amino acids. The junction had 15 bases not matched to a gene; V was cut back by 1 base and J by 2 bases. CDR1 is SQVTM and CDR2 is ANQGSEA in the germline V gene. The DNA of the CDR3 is TGCAGCGTTGAAGTTACACCGGGACTAGCGGGACGCGTGGACACAGATACGCAGTATTTT. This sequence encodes CSVEVTPGLAGRVDTDTQYF.